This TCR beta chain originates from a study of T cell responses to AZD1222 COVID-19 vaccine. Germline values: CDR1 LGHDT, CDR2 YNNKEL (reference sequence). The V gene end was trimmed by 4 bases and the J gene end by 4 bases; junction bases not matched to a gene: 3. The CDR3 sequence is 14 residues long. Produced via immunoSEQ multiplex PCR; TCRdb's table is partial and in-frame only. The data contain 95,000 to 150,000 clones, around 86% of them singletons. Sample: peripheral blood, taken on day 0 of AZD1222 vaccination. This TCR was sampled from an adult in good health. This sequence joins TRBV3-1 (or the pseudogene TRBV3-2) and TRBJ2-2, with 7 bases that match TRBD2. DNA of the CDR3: TGTGCCAGCAGCCTGACGGGGGGCACCGGGGAGCTGTTTTTT. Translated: CASSLTGGTGELFF.